This T cell receptor beta chain emerged from a study of T cells in Graves' hyperthyroidism and ophthalmopathy. Study conclusions and caveats: Within blood appeared most thyroid clonotypes that had expanded above 0.001.

A few counts support this clonotype. What it recognizes is unknown. Trimming left V 2 bases short and J 0 bases short, with 10 bases between. This CDR3 region has 15 residues. The germline CDR1 and CDR2 sequences are MNHNS and SASEGT. Amplification of TCR beta CDR3 regions was performed using RNA transcripts as template. Initially, a first-round RT-PCR of the TCR CDR3 employed the HTBI primer set. TCRdb called the multiplex PCR reads again in MiXCR, with one record for every CDR3 protein. The table has about 300,000 distinct CDR3 sequences, approximately 18% seen once. Specimen: blood. This sequence originates from a man over 45 with Graves' ophthalmopathy. The chain links TRBV6-1 to TRBJ1-1, with no clear D. This CDR3 reads CASSEFGRLNTEAFF. The CDR3 DNA sequence: TGTGCCAGCAGTGAATTTGGGCGACTGAACACTGAAGCTTTCTTT.